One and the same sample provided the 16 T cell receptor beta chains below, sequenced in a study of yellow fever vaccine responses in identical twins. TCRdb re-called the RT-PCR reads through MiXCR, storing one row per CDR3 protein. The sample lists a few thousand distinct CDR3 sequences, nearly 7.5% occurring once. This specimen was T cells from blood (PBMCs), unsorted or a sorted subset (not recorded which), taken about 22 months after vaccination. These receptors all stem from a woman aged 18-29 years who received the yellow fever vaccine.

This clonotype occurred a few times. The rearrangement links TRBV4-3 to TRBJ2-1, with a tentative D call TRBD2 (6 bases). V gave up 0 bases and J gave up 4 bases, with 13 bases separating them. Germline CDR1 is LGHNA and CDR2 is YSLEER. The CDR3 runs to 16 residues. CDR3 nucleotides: TGCGCCAGCAGCCAAGATTCCGGGACTGTATACAATGAGCAGTTCTTC. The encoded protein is CASSQDSGTVYNEQFF.

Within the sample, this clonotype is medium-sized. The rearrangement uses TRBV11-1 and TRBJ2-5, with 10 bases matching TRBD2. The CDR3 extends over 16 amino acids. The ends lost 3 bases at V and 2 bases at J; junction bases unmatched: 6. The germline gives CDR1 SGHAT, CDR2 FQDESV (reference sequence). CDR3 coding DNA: TGTGCCAGCAGCTTCCCGGGACTAGCGCAACAAGAGACCCAGTACTTC. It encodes CASSFPGLAQQETQYF.

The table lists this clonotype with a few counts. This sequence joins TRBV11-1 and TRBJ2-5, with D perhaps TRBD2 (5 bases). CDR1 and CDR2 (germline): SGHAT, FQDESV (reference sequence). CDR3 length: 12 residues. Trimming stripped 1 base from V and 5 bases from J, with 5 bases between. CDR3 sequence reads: CASSLGRETQYF. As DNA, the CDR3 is TGTGCCAGCAGCTTAGGGAGGGAGACCCAGTACTTC. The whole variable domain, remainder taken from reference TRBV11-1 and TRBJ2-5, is EAEVAQSPRYKITEKSQAVAFWCDPISGHATLYWYRQILGQGPELLVQFQDESVVDDSQLPKDRFSAERLKGVDSTLKIQPAELGDSAMYLCASSLGRETQYFGPGTRLLVL.

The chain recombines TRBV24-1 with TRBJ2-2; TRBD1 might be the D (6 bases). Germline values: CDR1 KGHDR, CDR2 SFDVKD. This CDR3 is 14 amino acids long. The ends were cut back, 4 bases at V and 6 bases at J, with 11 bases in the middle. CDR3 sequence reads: CATSDRGGAGELFF. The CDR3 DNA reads TGTGCCACCAGTGACAGGGGCGGCGCCGGGGAGCTGTTTTTT.

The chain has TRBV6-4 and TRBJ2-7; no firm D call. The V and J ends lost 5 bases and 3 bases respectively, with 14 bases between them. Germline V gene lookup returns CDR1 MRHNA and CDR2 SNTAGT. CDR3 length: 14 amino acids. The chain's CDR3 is CASSTSADDYEQYF. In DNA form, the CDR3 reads TGTGCCAGCAGTACCTCGGCGGACGACTACGAGCAGTACTTC.

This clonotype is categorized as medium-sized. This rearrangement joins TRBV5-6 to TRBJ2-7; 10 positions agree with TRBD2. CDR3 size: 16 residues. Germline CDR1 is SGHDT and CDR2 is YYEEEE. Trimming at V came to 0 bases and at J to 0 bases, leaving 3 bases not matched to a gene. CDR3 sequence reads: CASSLASGGVSYEQYF. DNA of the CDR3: TGTGCCAGCAGCTTGGCTAGCGGGGGAGTCTCCTACGAGCAGTACTTC.

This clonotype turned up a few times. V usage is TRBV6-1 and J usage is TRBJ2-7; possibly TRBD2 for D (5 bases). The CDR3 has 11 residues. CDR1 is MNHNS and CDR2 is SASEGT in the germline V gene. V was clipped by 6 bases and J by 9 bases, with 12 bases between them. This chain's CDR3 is CASSAGFGQYF. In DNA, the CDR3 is TGTGCCAGCAGCGCGGGTTTCGGGCAGTACTTC.

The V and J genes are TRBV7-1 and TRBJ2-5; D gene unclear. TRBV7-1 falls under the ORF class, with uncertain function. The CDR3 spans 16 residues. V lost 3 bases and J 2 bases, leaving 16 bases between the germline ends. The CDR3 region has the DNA TGTGCCAGCAGCTCCCCTTGGGCAGGTTTTCAAGAGACCCAGTACTTC. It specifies CASSSPWAGFQETQYF.

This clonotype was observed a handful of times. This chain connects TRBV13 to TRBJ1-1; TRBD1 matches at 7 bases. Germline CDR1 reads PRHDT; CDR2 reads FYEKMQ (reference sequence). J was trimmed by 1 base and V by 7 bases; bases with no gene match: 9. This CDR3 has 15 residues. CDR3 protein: CASTWTGGSNTEAFF. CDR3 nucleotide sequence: TGTGCCAGCACCTGGACAGGAGGGTCGAACACTGAAGCTTTCTTT.

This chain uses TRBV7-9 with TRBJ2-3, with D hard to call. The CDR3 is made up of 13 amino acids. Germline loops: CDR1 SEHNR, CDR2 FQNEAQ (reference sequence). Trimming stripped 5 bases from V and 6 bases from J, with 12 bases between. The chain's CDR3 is CASSPRSPDTQYF. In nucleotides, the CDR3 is TGTGCCAGCAGCCCGAGATCTCCGGATACGCAGTATTTT.

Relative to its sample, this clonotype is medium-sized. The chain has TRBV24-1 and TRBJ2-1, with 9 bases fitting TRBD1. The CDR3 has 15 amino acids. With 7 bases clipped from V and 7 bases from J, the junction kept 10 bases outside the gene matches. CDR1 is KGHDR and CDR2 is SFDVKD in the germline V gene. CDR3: CATRKGQGIGNEQFF. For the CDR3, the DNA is TGTGCCACCAGAAAGGGACAGGGAATAGGGAATGAGCAGTTCTTC.

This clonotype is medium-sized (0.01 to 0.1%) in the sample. Here the CDR3 DNA reads TGTGCCACCGGCATGGACAGCTCCTACAATGAGCAGTTCTTC. Its protein is CATGMDSSYNEQFF. V and J are TRBV10-3 and TRBJ2-1; the D gene is possibly TRBD1 (6 bases). Trimming took 10 bases from V and 0 from J, leaving 13 bases between them. From germline, CDR1 is ENHRY and CDR2 SYGVKD. This CDR3 region has 14 residues.

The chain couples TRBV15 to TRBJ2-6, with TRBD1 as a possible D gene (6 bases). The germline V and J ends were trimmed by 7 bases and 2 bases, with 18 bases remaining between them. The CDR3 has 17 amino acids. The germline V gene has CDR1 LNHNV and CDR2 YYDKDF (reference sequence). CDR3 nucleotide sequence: TGTGCCACCATCAGGAAAGGGGCAGGGGCTGGGGCCAACGTCCTGACTTTC. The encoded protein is CATIRKGAGAGANVLTF.

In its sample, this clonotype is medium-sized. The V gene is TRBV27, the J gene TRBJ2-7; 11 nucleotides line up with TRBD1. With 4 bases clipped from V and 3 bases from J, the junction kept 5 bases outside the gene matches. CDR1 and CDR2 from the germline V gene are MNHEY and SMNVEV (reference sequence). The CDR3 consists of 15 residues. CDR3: CASSSRDRGIYEQYF. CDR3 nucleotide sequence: TGTGCCAGCAGTTCCCGGGACAGGGGGATCTACGAGCAGTACTTC.

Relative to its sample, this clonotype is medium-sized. CDR3 sequence (DNA): TGTGCCAGCAGCGTAGCTAGTAACAACGAGCAGTACTTC. This encodes CASSVASNNEQYF. The gene calls are TRBV9 and TRBJ2-7; unclear D gene. The CDR3 length is 13 residues. The germline V gene has CDR1 SGDLS and CDR2 YYNGEE. V lost 0 bases and J 5 bases, leaving 9 bases between the germline ends.

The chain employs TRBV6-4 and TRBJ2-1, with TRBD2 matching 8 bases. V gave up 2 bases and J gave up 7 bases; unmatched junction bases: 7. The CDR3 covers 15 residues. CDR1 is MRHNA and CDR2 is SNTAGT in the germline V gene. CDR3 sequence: CASSDREGEGNEQFF. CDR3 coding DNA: TGTGCCAGCAGTGACCGGGAGGGCGAGGGGAATGAGCAGTTCTTC.